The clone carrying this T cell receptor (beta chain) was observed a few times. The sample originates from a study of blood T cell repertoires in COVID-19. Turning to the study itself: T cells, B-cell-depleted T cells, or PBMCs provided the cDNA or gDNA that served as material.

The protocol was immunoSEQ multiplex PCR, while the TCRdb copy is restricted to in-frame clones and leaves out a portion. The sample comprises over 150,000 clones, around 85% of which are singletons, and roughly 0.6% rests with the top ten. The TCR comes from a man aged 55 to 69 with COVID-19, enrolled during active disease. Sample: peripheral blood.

The CDR3 DNA reads as TGTGCCAGCAGCCCGGGACTAGCAGTAGGGGAGCAGTACTTC. Amino acids: CASSPGLAVGEQYF. The rearrangement links TRBV5-4 to TRBJ2-7, with 9 bases aligning to TRBD2. V was clipped by 4 bases and J by 7 bases; unmatched bases: 9. The CDR3 consists of 14 residues. Germline loops: CDR1 SGHNT, CDR2 YYREEE (reference sequence).